A selection of T cell receptor beta chains follows, all from one sample in a study of blood T cell repertoires in COVID-19. The table came from immunoSEQ multiplex PCR; TCRdb's copy has only in-frame clones and leaves some out. There are 50,000 to 75,000 clones in the sample; 80% to 95% occur only once, and roughly 4.5% lies in the top ten. The sample taken for sequencing was peripheral blood. These TCRs come from a man in his forties or fifties with active COVID-19. Both conserved end residues are part of each CDR3. A D gene is named only where the DNA matches it firmly. Clone size is shown for a subset of rows, as once, few, many or a class of expanded clone.

>NA|14|NA|TRBJ1-3|TRBV11-3
CASSAGEFGNTIYF
TGTGCCAGCAGCGCAGGGGAATTTGGAAACACCATATATTTT
>NA|16|NA|TRBJ2-1|TRBV19
CASSSLTDYTKPSQFF
TGTGCCAGTAGTTCCTTAACCGACTACACCAAACCCTCCCAGTTCTTC
>NA|15|NA|TRBJ2-7|TRBV7-2
CASSLGSRGPYEQYF
TGTGCCAGCAGCTTAGGTTCCAGGGGACCCTACGAGCAGTACTTC
>NA|15|NA|TRBJ1-6|TRBV12-5
CASGLVDSPNSPLHF
TGTGCTAGTGGTTTGGTAGACAGCCCGAATTCACCCCTCCACTTT
>NA|19|TRBD2|TRBJ2-1|TRBV2
CASSSIPTGTSGNRDEQFF
TGTGCCAGCAGTAGCATCCCTACCGGGACTAGCGGGAATAGAGATGAGCAGTTCTTC
>NA|12|TRBD2|TRBJ2-5|TRBV24-1
CATSSLGLTQYF
TGTGCCACCAGTAGTCTGGGACTAACCCAGTACTTC
>NA|15|TRBD1|TRBJ2-7|TRBV5-5
CASSLEGQGGYEQYF
TGTGCCAGCAGCTTGGAGGGACAGGGGGGGTACGAGCAGTACTTC
>few|15|TRBD1|TRBJ1-5|TRBV28
CASSLGGQGYQPQHF
TGTGCCAGCAGTTTGGGGGGACAGGGTTATCAGCCCCAGCATTTT
>NA|16|NA|TRBJ2-3|TRBV3-1/TRBV3-2
CASSRNPGVLADTQYF
TGTGCCAGCAGCCGGAACCCAGGGGTCCTGGCAGATACGCAGTATTTT
>NA|14|TRBD1|TRBJ2-1|TRBV6-6
CASSGKTGGNEQFF
TGTGCCAGCAGCGGCAAGACAGGGGGCAATGAGCAGTTCTTC
>NA|17|TRBD2|TRBJ2-5|TRBV7-2
CASSFNLAGGPAETQYF
TGTGCCAGCAGCTTCAATCTAGCGGGGGGGCCGGCGGAGACCCAGTACTTC
>NA|11|NA|TRBJ2-5|TRBV20-1
CSARWAETQYF
TGCAGTGCTAGATGGGCAGAGACCCAGTACTTC
>NA|15|NA|TRBJ1-3|TRBV28
CASSLLTGSGNTIYF
TGTGCCAGCAGTTTATTGACAGGTAGTGGAAACACCATATATTTT
>NA|14|NA|TRBJ2-3|TRBV2
CASSGAGSTDTQYF
TGTGCCAGCAGTGGGGCGGGGAGCACAGATACGCAGTATTTT
>once|14|TRBD1|TRBJ2-1|TRBV10-3
CAINRDSQYNEQFF
TGTGCCATCAACAGGGACAGCCAATACAATGAGCAGTTCTTC
>NA|15|NA|TRBJ2-1|TRBV7-6
CASSLGGLGYNEQFF
TGTGCCAGCAGCTTAGGAGGTTTAGGCTACAATGAGCAGTTCTTC
>few|17|TRBD2|TRBJ2-1|TRBV11-3
CASSLGGASGSYNEQFF
TGTGCCAGCAGCTTAGGGGGCGCTAGCGGGTCCTACAATGAGCAGTTCTTC
>NA|20|TRBD1|TRBJ2-3|TRBV4-1
CASSHYPRTGIWCNTDTQYF
TGCGCCAGCAGCCATTACCCGAGGACAGGGATATGGTGTAACACAGATACGCAGTATTTT
>once|15|NA|TRBJ1-1|TRBV19
CASSISFGGNTEAFF
TGTGCCAGTAGTATCTCATTCGGGGGGAACACTGAAGCTTTCTTT
>NA|17|NA|TRBJ1-1|TRBV28
CASSLETGGLMNTEAFF
TGTGCCAGCAGTTTAGAGACGGGGGGCTTGATGAACACTGAAGCTTTCTTT
>NA|15|NA|TRBJ2-1|TRBV7-9
CASSLVFAEGDEQFF
TGTGCCAGCAGCTTAGTTTTTGCGGAGGGCGATGAGCAGTTCTTC
>NA|16|TRBD2|TRBJ2-3|TRBV4-1
CASSPGIAGGTDTQYF
TGCGCCAGCAGCCCCGGGATAGCGGGAGGGACAGATACGCAGTATTTT
>NA|16|NA|TRBJ2-5|TRBV5-8
CASSLALAREIETQYF
TGTGCCAGCAGCTTAGCTTTGGCGAGGGAGATTGAGACCCAGTACTTC
>NA|15|NA|TRBJ1-5|TRBV28
CASSLEQGGNQPQHF
TGTGCCAGCAGTTTGGAACAGGGAGGCAATCAGCCCCAGCATTTT
>NA|13|NA|TRBJ1-3|TRBV2
CASSDSRPGTIYF
TGTGCCAGCAGTGATTCCCGGCCGGGGACCATATATTTT
>once|15|NA|TRBJ1-2|TRBV7-3
CASSSNPGTSYGYTF
TGTGCCAGCAGCTCGAACCCCGGGACAAGTTATGGCTACACCTTC
>NA|13|NA|TRBJ2-1|TRBV28
CASHNPLMAEQFF
TGTGCCAGCCACAACCCCCTCATGGCTGAGCAGTTCTTC
>NA|13|TRBD1|TRBJ1-2|TRBV6-5
CASTGTASYGYTF
TGTGCCAGCACCGGGACAGCCAGCTATGGCTACACCTTC
>NA|16|NA|TRBJ1-1|TRBV28
CASSPHQPGGGTEAFF
TGTGCCAGCAGCCCTCACCAACCTGGCGGAGGAACTGAAGCTTTCTTT
>NA|13|NA|TRBJ2-3|TRBV28
CASGPSNPGTQYF
TGTGCCAGCGGGCCCAGTAATCCTGGTACGCAGTATTTT
>NA|18|NA|TRBJ2-6|TRBV28
CASSSGLLPGSGANVLTF
TGTGCCAGCAGTTCAGGACTCTTGCCGGGCTCTGGGGCCAACGTCCTGACTTTC
>NA|14|TRBD2|TRBJ2-1|TRBV9
CASSASGGAGEQFF
TGTGCCAGCAGCGCTAGCGGGGGGGCGGGTGAGCAGTTCTTC
>NA|13|NA|TRBJ1-1|TRBV15
CATSREANTEAFF
TGTGCCACCAGCAGAGAAGCGAACACTGAAGCTTTCTTT
>NA|13|NA|TRBJ1-6|TRBV10-2
CASSAGGNSPLHF
TGCGCCAGCAGTGCTGGGGGGAATTCACCCCTCCACTTT
>NA|15|NA|TRBJ1-1|TRBV5-8
CASSLPGGVNTEAFF
TGTGCCAGCAGCTTGCCGGGAGGGGTGAACACTGAAGCTTTCTTT
>NA|13|TRBD1|TRBJ1-1|TRBV10-3
CAIRDRPNTEAFF
TGTGCCATCAGGGACAGGCCGAACACTGAAGCTTTCTTT
>NA|14|NA|TRBJ1-5|TRBV28
CASSVGGADQPQHF
TGTGCCAGCAGTGTCGGGGGGGCTGATCAGCCCCAGCATTTT
>NA|13|NA|TRBJ1-2|TRBV7-2
CASSSGRGDGYTF
TGTGCCAGCAGCTCGGGTCGGGGGGATGGCTACACCTTC
>NA|21|TRBD2|TRBJ2-1|TRBV19
CASSIQTTGLAGGISYNEQFF
TGTGCCAGTAGTATCCAGACGACCGGACTAGCGGGAGGAATCTCCTACAATGAGCAGTTCTTC
>NA|15|TRBD2|TRBJ2-7|TRBV28
CASSVPGLAGFEQYF
TGTGCCAGCAGTGTACCGGGACTAGCGGGTTTCGAGCAGTACTTC
>NA|12|TRBD2|TRBJ2-1|TRBV7-3
CASSFGGAEQFF
TGTGCCAGCAGCTTCGGGGGGGCTGAGCAGTTCTTC
>NA|15|TRBD1|TRBJ2-2|TRBV19
CASSRPDRATGELFF
TGTGCCAGTAGCCGTCCGGACAGGGCCACCGGGGAGCTGTTTTTT
>NA|13|NA|TRBJ1-2|TRBV6-2/TRBV6-3
CASSPDSISGYTF
TGTGCCAGCAGCCCTGACAGTATTTCAGGCTACACCTTC
>NA|13|NA|TRBJ2-7|TRBV19
CASSRPGAYEQYF
TGTGCCAGTAGTAGACCCGGGGCCTACGAGCAGTACTTC
>NA|12|NA|TRBJ2-1|TRBV11-2
CASSSQQDEQFF
TGTGCCAGCAGCTCACAACAGGATGAGCAGTTCTTC
>NA|16|NA|TRBJ2-1|TRBV21-1
CASSKRVGAPVNEQFF
TGTGCCAGCAGCAAAAGGGTGGGGGCCCCGGTAAATGAGCAGTTCTTC
>NA|15|NA|TRBJ2-2|TRBV5-8
CASSLVYDSTGELFF
TGTGCCAGCAGCTTGGTGTATGACAGCACCGGGGAGCTGTTTTTT
>NA|11|NA|TRBJ1-1|TRBV7-2
CAWRGSTEAFF
TGTGCCTGGAGGGGTAGTACTGAAGCTTTCTTT